This T cell receptor (beta chain) was retrieved from a study of T cell clonotyping in hematopoietic cell transplantation. Study-level findings and limits: Pathologically expanded recipient clonotypes increased progressively from day 30 to day 180 as diversity fell.

To note about this clone: Its antigen is unknown.

Time point of the sample: recipient sample about 28 days before transplant, after cytoreduction. The CDR3 spans 15 residues. V shed 10 bases and J 7 bases; nucleotides not matched to a gene: 17. Germline loops: CDR1 MNHEY, CDR2 SVGAGI. Libraries were prepared by immunoSEQ multiplex PCR; TCRdb keeps only in-frame clonotypes and omits some of them. The table lists 5,500 to 7,500 clones, more than 70% of them singletons. This clonotype was obtained from a woman in her 50s with acute myeloid leukemia. Some clones in this sample may be carry-over from other donors' samples. The chain carries TRBV6-5 and TRBJ2-5; 8 bases map to TRBD1. The material sequenced was peripheral blood mononuclear cells, taken before stem cell transplant. This CDR3 reads CATSPAGQGPRTQYF. Here the CDR3 DNA reads TGTGCCACCTCTCCCGCAGGACAGGGACCTAGGACCCAGTACTTC.